This T cell receptor (beta chain) was identified during a study of blood T cell repertoires in COVID-19. This clone appeared many times. As handled by the study authors: Nucleated cell number was recorded as an estimate derived from reference gene primer amplification. Measured with immunoSEQ multiplex PCR; TCRdb has only the in-frame clones, and not every one. V, J and clone size were drawn from that table, and D and trimming were deduced from the DNA. The sample carries a few hundred thousand clones, approximately 86% recorded once. The length of the CDR3 is 16 residues. Germline CDR1 and CDR2: LGHNA and YNFKEQ. V lost 0 bases to trimming and J lost 4 bases, with 10 bases between them.

The clonotype was recovered from a woman in her twenties or thirties who had been exposed to COVID-19. The V call is TRBV4-2, the J call TRBJ1-6, with unresolved D. Sequencing was done on a sample of PBMCs or T cells enriched from blood (not recorded which). The CDR3, as DNA: TGTGCCAGCAGCCAAGATCCGGGTTCGTATAATTCACCCCTCCACTTT. Translation: CASSQDPGSYNSPLHF.